A single sample gave rise to the 2 T cell receptor beta chains below, sequenced in a study of shared clonotypes between healthy human individuals. This table comes from immunoSEQ multiplex PCR, and its TCRdb copy is limited to in-frame clones, with some not included. The table records 600,000 to 750,000 clones, approximately 75% of them present only once. What was sequenced was memory CD4+ T cells sorted from blood. Subset denoted: CD45RA-negative fraction. Receptors were obtained from a woman younger than 45 in good health.

This chain connects TRBV7-6 to TRBJ2-3; 13 bases are a match to TRBD2. The CDR3 extends over 16 amino acids. V lost 0 bases and J lost 7; bases outside the gene matches: 4. CDR1 and CDR2 (germline): SGHVS, FNYEAQ. DNA of the CDR3: TGTGCCAGCAGCTTAGCCGGGACTAGCGGGACCAATACGCAGTATTTT. Its protein is CASSLAGTSGTNTQYF.

The V gene is TRBV6-6, the J gene TRBJ2-3, with 7 bases that match TRBD2. There are 16 residues in the CDR3. Germline-derived CDR1 and CDR2 are MNHNY and SVGAGI (reference sequence). V shed 2 bases and J 2 bases; nucleotides not matched to a gene: 7. The CDR3 DNA sequence: TGTGCCAGCAGTTACCCCGGCGGGAGCATCACAGATACGCAGTATTTT. Translation: CASSYPGGSITDTQYF.